The rows below give T cell receptor beta chains drawn from one sample of a study of shared clonotypes between healthy human individuals. Assay: immunoSEQ multiplex PCR; the TCRdb copy retains only in-frame clones and omits some. This table has about 2.4 million clones, roughly nine tenths appearing once. The specimen sequenced was naive CD4+ T cells sorted from blood. These receptors were collected from a man aged 18 to 29 in good health. Both conserved end residues are part of each CDR3. Fields, in order: CDR3 length, J gene, V gene, CDR3 protein.

14 TRBJ2-5 TRBV18 CASLETQGSKTQYF
15 TRBJ2-4 TRBV6-5 CASSPVGVAKNIQYF
14 TRBJ2-1 TRBV25-1 CASSTSGSNDEQFF
13 TRBJ2-3 TRBV11-2 CAGTFGIGSTQYF
14 TRBJ2-7 TRBV5-1 CASSPTSGSYEQYF
16 TRBJ1-5 TRBV6-6 CASSPGQGVGNQPQHF
14 TRBJ1-1 TRBV11-2 CASSLGQGGTEAFF
13 TRBJ2-1 TRBV5-1 CASSLGGMNEQFF
15 TRBJ1-1 TRBV6-5 CASSSRTGVPTEAFF
15 TRBJ1-4 TRBV28 CASSFNRVGSEKLFF
10 TRBJ1-5 TRBV6-1 CASGQRPQHF
15 TRBJ2-7 TRBV7-9 CASSAPGGRFYEQYF
12 TRBJ2-5 TRBV14 CASSPSGETQYF
13 TRBJ2-3 TRBV10-2 CARGGGLADTQYF
11 TRBJ2-7 TRBV20-1 CSAAGSYEQYF
18 TRBJ1-1 TRBV4-1 CASSPPWTARGRGTEAFF
15 TRBJ2-5 TRBV5-1 CASTLSGTPGETQYF
14 TRBJ1-1 TRBV2 CASADRGMNTEAFF
13 TRBJ1-2 TRBV19 CASSLQGHYGYTF
15 TRBJ1-1 TRBV15 CATSRKDRKNTEAFF
15 TRBJ2-1 TRBV7-6 CASGMIAGGYNEQFF
15 TRBJ2-1 TRBV6-1 CASSQGASGADEQFF
16 TRBJ2-1 TRBV5-8 CASSGPAGPIYNEQFF
15 TRBJ2-6 TRBV5-1 CASSLERSGANVLTF
14 TRBJ2-7 TRBV9 CASSVAGGSGEQYF
14 TRBJ2-2 TRBV28 CASSLGQGSRELFF
16 TRBJ2-2 TRBV9 CASSVVGSPVTGELFF
14 TRBJ1-1 TRBV7-9 CASSLEGWGTEAFF
18 TRBJ2-1 TRBV7-2 CASSGGLVAASSYNEQFF
13 TRBJ2-7 TRBV18 CASSNTGSYEQYF
16 TRBJ1-6 TRBV6-6 CASSPLELIGSSPLHF
13 TRBJ2-7 TRBV10-1 CASSESYEIPQYF
12 TRBJ2-7 TRBV30 CAWNDRGYERYF
11 TRBJ1-4 TRBV28 CASRDSEKLFF
14 TRBJ2-7 TRBV11-1 CASSFSGNSYEQYF
14 TRBJ1-6 TRBV5-1 CASSSRQQNSPLHF